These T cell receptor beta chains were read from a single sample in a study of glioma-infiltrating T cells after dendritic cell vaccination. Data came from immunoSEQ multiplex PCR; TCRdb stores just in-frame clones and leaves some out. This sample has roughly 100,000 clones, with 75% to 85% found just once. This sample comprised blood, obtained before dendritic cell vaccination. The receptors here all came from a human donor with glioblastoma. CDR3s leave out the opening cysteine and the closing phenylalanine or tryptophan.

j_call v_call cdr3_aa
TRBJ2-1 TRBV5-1 ASSLGSGGVNEQF
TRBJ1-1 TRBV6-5 ASSYARTNTEAF
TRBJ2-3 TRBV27 ASSSTRVDTQY
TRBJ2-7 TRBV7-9 ASSPKPPNLYEQY
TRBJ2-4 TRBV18 ASSPGLVVENIQY
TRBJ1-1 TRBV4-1 ASSQEVGGITEAF
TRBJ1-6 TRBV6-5 ASMARGNSPLH
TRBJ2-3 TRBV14 ASSQGRGALTDTQY
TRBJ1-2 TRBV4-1 ASSQTRTGNSNYGYT
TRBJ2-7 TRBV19 ASSPRTRTYEQY
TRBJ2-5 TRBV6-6 ASTGGETQY
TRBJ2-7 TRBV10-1 ASSGAGSREQY
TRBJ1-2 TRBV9 ASSFGRGFYGYT
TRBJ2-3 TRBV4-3 ASSHRAGGEDTQY
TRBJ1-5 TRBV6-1 ASSAGQGPGQPQH
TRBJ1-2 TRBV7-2 ASSHGGQGYGYT
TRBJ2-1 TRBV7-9 ASSPPGWGLSYNEQF
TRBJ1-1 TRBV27 ASRGRFDTEAF
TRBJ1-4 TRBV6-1 ASSEYRPDEKLF
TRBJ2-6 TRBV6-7 ASSYSSRSEDFPTSGANVLT
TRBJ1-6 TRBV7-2 ASSSDAYRWNSPLH
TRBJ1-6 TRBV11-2 ASSPVNSPLH
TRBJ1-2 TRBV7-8 ASSARDRVGYT
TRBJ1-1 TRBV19 ASSIQGTEAF
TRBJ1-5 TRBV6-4 ASSDWQFQPQH
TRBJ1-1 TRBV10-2 ASSESGGNTEAF
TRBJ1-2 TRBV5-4 ASSSRRGLDYGYT
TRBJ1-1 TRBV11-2 ASSAVGTGPEAF
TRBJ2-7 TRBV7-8 ASTRTSPYEQY
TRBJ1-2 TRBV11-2 ASSLEGYSGYT
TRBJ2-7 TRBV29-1 SVTPIGTQFEQY
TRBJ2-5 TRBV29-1 SVGAGDLWQETQY
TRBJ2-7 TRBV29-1 SAQQGSYEQY
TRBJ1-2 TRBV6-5 ASSPSGGGGYGYT
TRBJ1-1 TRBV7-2 ASSLQGLNTEAF
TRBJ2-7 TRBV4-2 ASSPGTGDSYEQY
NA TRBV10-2 ASSESPRAGGYEQY
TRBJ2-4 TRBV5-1 ASSTDRAVDIQY
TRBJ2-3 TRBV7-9 ASSSGTGITDTQY
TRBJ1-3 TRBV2 AGGGDSGNTIY
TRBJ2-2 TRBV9 ASSLTRSGELF